The T cell receptor (beta chain) described here comes from a study of blood T cell repertoires in COVID-19. Per the original data handling: Estimation of nucleated cell counts relied on the amplification of reference gene primers. The table came from immunoSEQ multiplex PCR; TCRdb's copy has only in-frame clones and leaves some out. V and J calls and clone size are copied from that table; D and trimming were computed from the DNA. The table has about 120,000 clones, roughly 88% seen once; the top ten hold 0.88%. V shed 4 bases and J 7 bases; nucleotides not matched to a gene: 4. CDR3 length: 13 residues.

The sample consisted of peripheral blood. V and J are TRBV12-3 or TRBV12-4 and TRBJ2-1; 7 bases match TRBD1. The TCR comes from a woman aged 45-65 years with active or convalescent COVID-19. CDR3 residues: CASSSQGVNEQFF. The CDR3 DNA reads as TGTGCCAGCAGTTCGCAGGGGGTTAATGAGCAGTTCTTC.